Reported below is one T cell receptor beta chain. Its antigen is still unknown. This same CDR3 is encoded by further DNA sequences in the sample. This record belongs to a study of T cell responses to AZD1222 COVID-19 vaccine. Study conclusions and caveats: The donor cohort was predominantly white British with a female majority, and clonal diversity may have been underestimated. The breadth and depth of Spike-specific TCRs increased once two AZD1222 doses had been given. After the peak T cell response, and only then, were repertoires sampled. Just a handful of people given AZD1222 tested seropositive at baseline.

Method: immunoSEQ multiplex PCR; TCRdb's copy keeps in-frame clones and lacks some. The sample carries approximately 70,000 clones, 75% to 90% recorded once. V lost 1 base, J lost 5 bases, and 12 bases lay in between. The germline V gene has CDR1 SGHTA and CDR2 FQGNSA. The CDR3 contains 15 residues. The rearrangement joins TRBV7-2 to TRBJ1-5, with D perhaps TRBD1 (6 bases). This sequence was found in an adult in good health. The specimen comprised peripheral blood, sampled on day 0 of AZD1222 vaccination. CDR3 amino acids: CASSLVLGGDQPQHF. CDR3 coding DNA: TGTGCCAGCAGCTTAGTGCTTGGGGGCGATCAGCCCCAGCATTTT.